These T cell receptor beta chains were read from a single sample in a study of OX40 agonist ivuxolimab in advanced cancers. Assay used: immunoSEQ multiplex PCR; TCRdb lists only in-frame clones, some missing. The sample contains 65,000 to 80,000 clones, around 83% of which appear only once. The source material was CD4+ or CD8+ T cells sorted from blood, sampled in a trial of the OX40 agonist ivuxolimab. The receptors were sampled from an adult with an advanced solid tumor such as melanoma, head and neck, liver or kidney cancer. CDR3s include the opening cysteine and the closing phenylalanine or tryptophan. Each record gives: D gene, J gene, clone size, V gene, CDR3 protein, CDR3 DNA. The D gene is left open where the match is weak. Part of the rows lack a size; the others show once, few, many or a class for expanded clones.

>.|TRBJ1-1|few|TRBV30
CAHGAWGTEAFF
TGTGCCCATGGGGCGTGGGGCACTGAAGCTTTCTTT
>.|TRBJ1-2|.|TRBV19
CASSIAATAYGYTF
TGTGCCAGTAGTATAGCCGCGACAGCTTATGGCTACACCTTC
>TRBD1|TRBJ1-5|.|TRBV18
CASSQSGGSNQPQHF
TGTGCCAGCTCACAGTCAGGGGGGAGCAATCAGCCCCAGCATTTT
>TRBD2|TRBJ2-7|.|TRBV7-6
CASSLGSGAGGSYEQYF
TGTGCCAGCAGCTTAGGGTCCGGAGCGGGAGGCTCCTACGAGCAGTACTTC
>TRBD1|TRBJ1-1|.|TRBV2
CASSEQGAWDTEAFF
TGTGCCAGCAGTGAACAGGGGGCGTGGGACACTGAAGCTTTCTTT
>.|TRBJ1-5|.|TRBV6-6
CASSPGSNQPQHF
TGTGCCAGCAGTCCCGGGTCGAATCAGCCCCAGCATTTT
>.|TRBJ1-6|few|TRBV28
CASSFGHSPLHF
TGTGCCAGCAGTTTCGGGCATTCACCCCTCCACTTT
>TRBD1|TRBJ1-5|.|TRBV7-9
CASSSDRGPQHF
TGTGCCAGCAGCTCCGACAGGGGGCCCCAGCATTTT
>TRBD2|TRBJ2-1|.|TRBV4-3
CASSQDQTSGYYEQFF
TGCGCCAGCAGCCAAGATCAGACTAGCGGGTATTATGAGCAGTTCTTC
>TRBD1|TRBJ1-2|.|TRBV19
CASSIERAPARTGASGDYGYTF
TGTGCCAGTAGTATAGAAAGGGCACCCGCGAGGACAGGGGCTTCCGGGGACTATGGCTACACCTTC
>.|TRBJ1-2|.|TRBV9
CASSVGLGLDGYTF
TGTGCCAGCAGCGTCGGCCTGGGGTTGGATGGCTACACCTTC
>.|TRBJ1-2|.|TRBV9
CASSVGAATGYGYTF
TGTGCCAGCAGCGTAGGGGCAGCCACCGGCTATGGCTACACCTTC
>TRBD2|TRBJ2-3|.|TRBV5-6
CASSLASGVTDTQYF
TGTGCCAGCAGCTTGGCTAGCGGGGTCACAGATACGCAGTATTTT
>.|TRBJ1-2|.|TRBV5-5
CASSPTHQFGGYTF
TGTGCCAGCAGCCCTACCCACCAATTTGGTGGCTACACCTTC
>TRBD2|TRBJ2-3|.|TRBV5-6
CASSSLSGGEATQYF
TGTGCTAGCAGCTCCTTGAGCGGGGGGGAGGCTACGCAGTATTTT
>.|TRBJ2-6|few|TRBV10-3
CAISGRGTGANVLTF
TGTGCCATCAGTGGACGTGGGACTGGGGCCAACGTCCTGACTTTC
>TRBD2|TRBJ2-3|once|TRBV6-1
CASSEGLATGDTQYF
TGTGCCAGCAGTGAAGGACTAGCGACGGGGGATACGCAGTATTTT
>TRBD2|TRBJ2-7|.|TRBV7-2
CASSPASGPAYEQYF
TGTGCCAGCAGCCCGGCTAGCGGACCGGCCTACGAGCAGTACTTC
>TRBD1|TRBJ2-2|.|TRBV2
CASGRQGPAPGELFF
TGTGCCAGCGGGCGACAGGGCCCGGCGCCCGGGGAGCTGTTTTTT
>.|TRBJ1-2|.|TRBV19
CASSIGRELQDGYTF
TGTGCCAGTAGTATAGGGCGGGAGCTTCAGGATGGCTACACCTTC
>TRBD1|TRBJ2-7|.|TRBV5-6
CASSEDRVFAYEQYF
TGTGCCAGCAGCGAGGACAGGGTTTTCGCCTACGAGCAGTACTTC
>TRBD2|TRBJ2-7|.|TRBV10-1
CASSANGTSGRNSYEQYF
TGCGCCAGCAGTGCTAACGGGACTAGCGGGCGAAACTCCTACGAGCAGTACTTC
>.|TRBJ1-1|.|TRBV18
CASSGIPNTEAFF
TGTGCCAGCTCTGGGATCCCGAACACTGAAGCTTTCTTT
>.|TRBJ2-7|.|TRBV6-5
CASSTVPGNEQYF
TGTGCCAGCAGCACCGTACCGGGAAACGAGCAGTACTTC
>.|TRBJ2-2|once|TRBV2
CASSEQGSGELFF
TGTGCCAGCAGTGAGCAGGGAAGCGGGGAGCTGTTTTTT
>TRBD2|TRBJ2-1|.|TRBV27
CASSFSSGGSYNEQFF
TGTGCCAGCAGTTTTTCTAGCGGTGGATCCTACAATGAGCAGTTCTTC
>.|TRBJ2-3|.|TRBV2
CASSDLGDTQYF
TGTGCCAGCAGTGATTTGGGAGATACGCAGTATTTT
>.|TRBJ1-1|few|TRBV6-5
CASSYGGTGMAFF
TGTGCCAGCAGTTACGGTGGAACAGGGATGGCTTTCTTT
>TRBD1|TRBJ2-2|.|TRBV27
CASSNRGYTGELFF
TGTGCCAGCAGTAACAGGGGTTACACCGGGGAGCTGTTTTTT
>TRBD1|TRBJ1-2|.|TRBV28
CASSMTGGVNYGYTF
TGTGCCAGCAGTATGACAGGGGGAGTTAACTATGGCTACACCTTC
>.|TRBJ2-7|.|TRBV7-2
CASSLGRREQYF
TGTGCCAGCAGCTTGGGACGGCGGGAGCAGTACTTC
>TRBD1|TRBJ1-2|.|TRBV28
CASSRTGYGYTF
TGTGCCAGCAGCAGGACAGGCTATGGCTACACCTTC
>TRBD2|TRBJ2-1|.|TRBV27
CASSFLPGLAGGGYNEQFF
TGTGCCAGCAGTTTTCTACCGGGACTAGCGGGAGGGGGCTACAATGAGCAGTTCTTC
>.|TRBJ2-5|few|TRBV5-8
CASSLGRGVQETQYF
TGTGCCAGCAGCCTTGGAAGGGGGGTCCAAGAGACCCAGTACTTC
>TRBD2|TRBJ2-1|.|TRBV5-1
CASSLGSGGAGYEQFF
TGCGCCAGCAGCTTGGGGAGCGGGGGGGCCGGATATGAGCAGTTCTTC
>TRBD1|TRBJ1-2|.|TRBV27
CASSRTGTVNYGYTF
TGTGCCAGCAGTAGGACCGGGACAGTTAACTATGGCTACACCTTC
>.|TRBJ2-5|.|TRBV5-1
CASSLVAPGETQYF
TGCGCCAGCAGCTTGGTGGCCCCCGGGGAGACCCAGTACTTC
>TRBD1|TRBJ1-1|.|TRBV14
CASSFQGVTEAFF
TGTGCCAGCAGCTTCCAGGGGGTGACTGAAGCTTTCTTT
>.|TRBJ2-7|.|TRBV28
CASSPSGSNPYEQYF
TGTGCCAGCAGTCCGTCAGGGTCCAACCCCTACGAGCAGTACTTC
>.|TRBJ2-7|.|TRBV6-6
CASGSAPYEQYF
TGTGCCAGCGGGTCGGCTCCCTACGAGCAGTACTTC
>TRBD2|TRBJ2-2|.|TRBV6-5
CASGRANTGELFF
TGTGCCAGCGGGAGGGCGAACACCGGGGAGCTGTTTTTT
>.|TRBJ2-3|.|TRBV6-1
CASSEVPGLTDTQYF
TGTGCCAGCAGTGAAGTACCCGGGCTCACAGATACGCAGTATTTT
>.|TRBJ2-6|.|TRBV27
CASSLARAGANVLTF
TGTGCCAGCAGTTTGGCCAGGGCTGGGGCCAACGTCCTGACTTTC
>.|TRBJ1-6|.|TRBV5-1
CASSLAGGKGNSPLHF
TGCGCCAGCAGCTTGGCCGGGGGGAAGGGGAATTCACCCCTCCACTTT
>TRBD2|TRBJ2-3|.|TRBV4-1
CASSQAPAGGSTDTQYF
TGCGCCAGCAGCCAAGCACCCGCGGGAGGTTCCACAGATACGCAGTATTTT
>TRBD2|TRBJ2-3|.|TRBV5-1
CASSPQGTSGGDTQYF
TGCGCCAGCAGCCCCCAAGGGACTAGCGGGGGAGATACGCAGTATTTT
>TRBD1|TRBJ1-1|.|TRBV29-1
CSVGLMTGYTEAFF
TGCAGCGTTGGCCTGATGACAGGGTACACTGAAGCTTTCTTT
>.|TRBJ2-7|few|TRBV7-2
CASSNTGTYEQYF
TGTGCCAGCAGCAATACAGGGACCTACGAGCAGTACTTC
>.|TRBJ1-1|.|TRBV18
CASSPPGGFRGVGTEAFF
TGTGCCAGCTCACCCCCCGGGGGGTTCAGGGGTGTCGGCACTGAAGCTTTCTTT
>TRBD1|TRBJ2-7|.|TRBV23-1
CASSLDRGHYEQYF
TGCGCCAGCAGTCTGGACAGGGGGCACTACGAGCAGTACTTC
>.|TRBJ2-2|.|TRBV19
CASWESTGELFF
TGTGCCAGTTGGGAAAGCACCGGGGAGCTGTTTTTT
>.|TRBJ1-2|once|TRBV6-1
CASRTGSHGYTF
TGTGCCAGCAGAACAGGGAGTCATGGCTACACCTTC
>.|TRBJ1-5|.|TRBV18
CASSPERGPGQPQHF
TGTGCCAGCTCACCGGAAAGGGGTCCCGGCCAGCCCCAGCATTTT
>TRBD1|TRBJ2-5|.|TRBV5-6
CASSSRGQGAIGVTQYF
TGTGCCAGCAGCTCCCGTGGACAGGGGGCAATCGGAGTGACCCAGTACTTC